Below, 19 T cell receptor beta chains from the same sample are listed, as sequenced in a study of vaccination and CD4 T cells after COVID-19. These TCRs are of unknown antigen specificity. Specified treatment: roughly 11-day PBMC culture with coronavirus spike peptide pools or control peptides (ViraFEST assay). An Oncomine TCR Beta short-read assay was used to sequence the DNA from cultured CD4+ T cells. MiXCR, run by TCRdb on the PCR reads, gives a single entry per CDR3 protein. The repertoire consists of over 9,500 distinct CDR3 sequences, with 50% to 60% occurring once and the leading ten covering about 20%. The sequencing sample was made of CD4+ T cells from blood, cultured in vitro. These receptors were taken from a human donor who had recovered from COVID-19.

In its sample, this clonotype was seen a few times. The chain employs TRBV6-1 and TRBJ1-5, with a tentative D call TRBD1 (6 bases). CDR1 is MNHNS, CDR2 SASEGT, per germline. This CDR3 region has 16 residues. V was cut by 7 bases and J by 0 bases, with 16 bases left in between. The CDR3 DNA reads TGTGCCAGCACCCGAGGGGGGGCTTATAGCAATCAGCCCCAGCATTTT. Protein sequence: CASTRGGAYSNQPQHF.

This clonotype is medium-sized in the sample. CDR3 in amino acids: CASSLFVSGNTEAFF. In DNA, the CDR3 is TGTGCCAGCAGTTTATTTGTCAGCGGGAACACTGAAGCTTTCTTT. The chain is built from TRBV28 and TRBJ1-1; D gene unclear. This CDR3 region has 15 residues. Per germline, CDR1 MDHEN and CDR2 SYDVKM. Trimming removed 1 base at V and 1 base at J, with 10 bases between.

This sequence joins TRBV6-1 and TRBJ2-7; weak D call: TRBD2 (5 bases). CDR3 size: 16 residues. Looked up from germline, CDR1 is MNHNS and CDR2 is SASEGT. Trimming pared 4 bases from V and 2 bases from J, leaving 18 bases between. The CDR3 sequence: CASSASSSWPTYEQYF. The CDR3 DNA reads as TGTGCCAGCAGTGCTTCATCTAGCTGGCCGACCTACGAGCAGTACTTC.

The rearrangement uses TRBV28 and TRBJ1-5; the D gene is possibly TRBD1 (6 bases). The CDR3 totals 15 residues. Germline CDR1 is MDHEN and CDR2 is SYDVKM. Trimming took off 5 bases at V and 0 bases at J, with 11 bases between the two ends. The CDR3 region is CASSTQDSSNQPQHF. CDR3 in DNA: TGTGCCAGCAGTACTCAGGACAGTAGCAATCAGCCCCAGCATTTT.

J is TRBJ2-4 and V is TRBV20-1, with 12 bases matching TRBD2. V shed 5 bases, J shed 2 bases, and the junction held 10 bases outside the gene matches. This CDR3 region has 17 residues. Looked up from germline, CDR1 is DFQATT and CDR2 is SNEGSKA (reference sequence). CDR3: CSAPSGGALRTKNIQYF. Here the CDR3 DNA reads TGCAGTGCTCCTAGCGGGGGGGCACTTCGGACCAAAAACATTCAGTACTTC.

The J gene is TRBJ2-1, the V gene TRBV10-3; D is ambiguous. This CDR3 is built from 14 residues. V gave up 3 bases and J gave up 8 bases, with 14 bases separating them. Germline V gives CDR1 ENHRY, CDR2 SYGVKD. The CDR3 DNA follows: TGTGCCATCAGTGAAACGCAGGACCGGGATGAGCAGTTCTTC. This sequence encodes CAISETQDRDEQFF.

Judged by abundance, this clonotype is large. The chain links TRBV10-3 to TRBJ2-3, with 12 bases matching TRBD2. The germline gives CDR1 ENHRY, CDR2 SYGVKD. V lost 7 bases to trimming and J lost 6 bases; unmatched junction nucleotides: 5. The CDR3 totals 14 residues. CDR3 sequence: CAIMASGGEDTQYF. The CDR3, as DNA: TGTGCCATCATGGCTAGCGGGGGGGAGGATACGCAGTATTTT.

This clonotype was counted between two and nine times. This chain links TRBV2 with TRBJ1-5; D unclear. This CDR3 region has 13 residues. V dropped 7 bases and J dropped 1 base, with 8 bases sitting between them. Germline CDR1 and CDR2: SNHLY and FYNNEI. The CDR3 DNA sequence: TGTGCCAGCAAGTGGGAGAGCAATCAGCCCCAGCATTTT. Translating gives CASKWESNQPQHF.

With respect to this clonotype: One junction end does not reproduce the germline sequence, and a read error may be involved. This chain uses TRBV6-5 with TRBJ1-2; D not certain. The CDR3 loop spans 13 amino acids. Germline V gene lookup returns CDR1 MNHEY and CDR2 SVGAGI. The CDR3 here is CASSYSGVLGLLF. The CDR3 DNA reads as TGTGCCAGCAGTTACTCAGGCGTCTTGGGTCTCCTTTTC.

This clonotype turned up a few times. The chain links TRBV27 to TRBJ1-5, with D unresolved. This CDR3 comprises 14 residues. The V and J ends lost 7 bases and 0 bases respectively, with 10 bases between them. Germline loops: CDR1 MNHEY, CDR2 SMNVEV (reference sequence). This CDR3 reads CASKKELSNQPQHF. Written as DNA, the CDR3 is TGTGCCAGCAAAAAGGAACTTAGCAATCAGCCCCAGCATTTT.

The CDR3 reads CASSLTRGEQFF. The DNA for the CDR3 is TGTGCCAGCAGTTTAACGCGGGGTGAGCAGTTCTTC. V usage is TRBV28 and J usage is TRBJ2-1; D is possibly TRBD2 (6 bases). This CDR3 is built from 12 residues. CDR1 MDHEN and CDR2 SYDVKM come from the germline V gene. V shed 2 bases and J shed 9 bases, with 8 bases lying between them.

This clonotype was detected a few times. This chain joins TRBV7-8 and TRBJ1-3; D unresolved. CDR3 length: 12 residues. Germline lookup yields CDR1 SGHVS and CDR2 FQNEAQ. Trimming took 5 bases from V and 4 from J, leaving 6 bases between them. The CDR3: CASSVAGNTIYF. The CDR3 bases are TGTGCCAGCAGCGTCGCAGGAAACACCATATATTTT.

The rearrangement uses TRBV28 and TRBJ1-6; no definite D call. Germline V CDR1 and CDR2: MDHEN, SYDVKM. This CDR3 spans 16 amino acids. Trimming removed 3 bases at V and 8 bases at J, with 17 bases between. CDR3 loop: CASSFGVGGLDSPLHF. CDR3 coding DNA: TGTGCCAGCAGTTTCGGGGTTGGCGGCCTGGATTCACCCCTCCACTTT.

In its sample, this clonotype is medium-sized. V and J are TRBV5-1 and TRBJ2-5, with D perhaps being TRBD1 or TRBD2 (5 bases each). This CDR3 contains 14 residues. Germline assignment: CDR1 SGHRS and CDR2 YFSETQ. The ends were cut back, 2 bases at V and 5 bases at J, with 13 bases in the middle. The DNA for the CDR3 is TGCGCCAGCAGCTTCACGGGGCCCGGGGAGACCCAGTACTTC. This gives the protein CASSFTGPGETQYF.

CDR3 region: CASSDRGGNQPQHF. Written as DNA, the CDR3 is TGTGCCAGCAGTGACAGGGGGGGCAATCAGCCCCAGCATTTT. The chain has TRBV2 and TRBJ1-5; 7 nucleotides match TRBD1. Germline CDR1 is SNHLY and CDR2 is FYNNEI. Trimming removed 3 bases from V and 2 bases from J; junction bases left unmatched: 1. CDR3 length equals 14 residues.

The chain recombines TRBV6-2 or TRBV6-3 with TRBJ1-4; D unresolved. The CDR3 sequence is 11 residues long. The germline V gene has CDR1 MNHEY and CDR2 SVGEGT. Trimming took off 5 bases at V and 7 bases at J, with 5 bases between the two ends. The DNA of the CDR3 is TGTGCCAGCAGTCATAGTGAAAAACTGTTTTTT. It codes for CASSHSEKLFF.

V gene TRBV2 combines with J gene TRBJ1-1; unclear D gene. V gave up 4 bases and J gave up 0 bases, with 9 bases separating them. CDR3 length equals 14 residues. Germline loops: CDR1 SNHLY, CDR2 FYNNEI. This chain's CDR3 is CASSGLQMNTEAFF. CDR3 DNA: TGTGCCAGCAGTGGCTTACAGATGAACACTGAAGCTTTCTTT.

CDR3 bases: TGTGCCAGCAGCTTAGCAGGGGCCCAGCCCCAGCATTTT. Protein sequence: CASSLAGAQPQHF. The chain joins TRBV7-2 to TRBJ1-5; weak D call: TRBD1 (5 bases). Germline lookup yields CDR1 SGHTA and CDR2 FQGNSA. V lost 0 bases to trimming and J lost 7 bases, with 7 bases between them. The CDR3 extends over 13 amino acids.

This chain connects TRBV7-9 to TRBJ2-7; D possibly corresponds to TRBD2 (5 bases). CDR3 length: 12 amino acids. Germline CDR1 SEHNR, CDR2 FQNEAQ (reference sequence). Trimming shortened V by 8 bases and J by 3 bases, and 11 bases separated the two germline ends. Written as DNA, the CDR3 is TGTGCCAGCGAGGGCATACACTACGAGCAGTACTTC. Encoded protein: CASEGIHYEQYF.